The 17 T cell receptor beta chains below all came from one sample that was sequenced in a study of blood T cell repertoires in COVID-19 (dated by TCRdb to about 2020). Receptors were amplified or captured by the immunoSEQ multiplex PCR assay. The clones in this table, taken by TCRdb from immuneACCESS, are in-frame only. Not every clone is retained; where verified, under half of the shortfall comes from an unresolved V gene, and the cause of the rest is unknown. Within this sample are some 100,000 clones, with around 85% of them counted one time only. The top ten constitute 20% to 25% of the sample. The sequenced material came from peripheral blood. The receptors were gathered from a man at least 80 years old with active or convalescent COVID-19.

V usage is TRBV5-1 and J usage is TRBJ1-5; 9 nucleotides match TRBD1. CDR3 length: 14 residues. V dropped 3 bases and J dropped 6; count of bases not matched to a gene: 4. The germline V gene has CDR1 SGHRS and CDR2 YFSETQ. The CDR3: CASSWGQGGQPQHF. The CDR3 DNA reads as TGCGCCAGCAGCTGGGGACAGGGAGGTCAGCCCCAGCATTTT.

This clone was counted between two and nine times. V gene TRBV7-9 combines with J gene TRBJ1-2; TRBD1 matches 8 bases. The CDR3 length is 16 residues. CDR1 and CDR2 (germline): SEHNR, FQNEAQ (reference sequence). The junction had 9 bases not matched to a gene; V was cut back by 2 bases and J by 4 bases. The CDR3 loop reads CASSLSGTGNPYGYTF. Here the CDR3 DNA reads TGTGCCAGCAGCTTATCCGGGACAGGAAACCCCTATGGCTACACCTTC.

The chain couples TRBV9 to TRBJ1-1, with D possibly matching TRBD1 (6 bases). The CDR3 has 14 amino acids. Germline assignment: CDR1 SGDLS and CDR2 YYNGEE. Trimming removed 4 bases at V and 5 bases at J, with 15 bases between. For the CDR3, the DNA is TGTGCCAGCAGCTCAACAGGGTTCACGACTGAAGCTTTCTTT. This translates into CASSSTGFTTEAFF.

As to this clone: This same CDR3 is encoded by further DNA sequences in the sample. V usage is TRBV12-3 or TRBV12-4 and J usage is TRBJ1-4, with D possibly matching TRBD1 (6 bases). The CDR3 length is 13 residues. V gave up 4 bases and J gave up 8 bases, with 11 bases separating them. The DNA of the CDR3 is TGTGCCAGCAGTTCCCCCCAGGGGGAAAAACTGTTTTTT. This encodes CASSSPQGEKLFF.

This sequence joins TRBV2 and TRBJ2-1; no clear D. V was pared by 6 bases and J by 5 bases, with 5 bases between. The CDR3 consists of 11 residues. Germline CDR1 is SNHLY and CDR2 is FYNNEI. The DNA for the CDR3 is TGTGCCAGCAGGAGGCACAATGAGCAGTTCTTC. It is translated as CASRRHNEQFF.

The chain combines TRBV7-9 with TRBJ1-2, with D uncertain. This CDR3 region has 15 residues. Trimming left V 0 bases short and J 4 bases short, with 12 bases between. Germline-derived CDR1 and CDR2 are SEHNR and FQNEAQ (reference sequence). The CDR3 DNA is TGTGCCAGCAGCTTAGCAGGCGACACCCTCTATGGCTACACCTTC. It codes for CASSLAGDTLYGYTF.

The table lists this clone with a few counts. The chain couples TRBV10-1 to TRBJ2-5; a possible D gene is TRBD1 (5 bases). Trimming pared 4 bases from V and 5 bases from J, leaving 11 bases between. Germline CDR1 and CDR2: WNHNN and SYGVQD (reference sequence). This CDR3 contains 13 residues. The CDR3 sequence: CASSAWTQETQYF. CDR3 DNA sequence: TGCGCCAGCAGTGCCTGGACACAGGAGACCCAGTACTTC.

The chain couples TRBV28 to TRBJ1-3; D not certain. The CDR3 is made up of 11 amino acids. CDR1 MDHEN and CDR2 SYDVKM come from the germline V gene. The V end lost 7 bases, the J end lost 8 bases, and 9 bases lay between the germline ends. The CDR3 DNA follows: TGTGCCAGCATCTCCGGTTACACCATATATTTT. It codes for CASISGYTIYF.

CDR3 region: CASSTPDRGYQETQYF. The CDR3 region has the DNA TGTGCCAGCAGTACACCGGACAGGGGGTACCAAGAGACCCAGTACTTC. V usage is TRBV6-6 and J usage is TRBJ2-5; 10 positions agree with TRBD1. The germline CDR1 and CDR2 sequences are MNHNY and SVGAGI (reference sequence). V was pared by 5 bases and J by 0 bases, with 6 bases of the junction left unmatched. This CDR3 spans 16 amino acids.

This chain links TRBV5-5 with TRBJ1-5; D might be TRBD1 (5 bases). Deletions cut 2 bases from V and 6 bases from J, with 12 bases between. The germline V gene encodes CDR1 SGHKS and CDR2 YYEKEE (reference sequence). The CDR3 is 14 amino acids. In nucleotides, the CDR3 is TGTGCCAGCAGCTTAGACACCCAGGGTCAGCCCCAGCATTTT. Its translation: CASSLDTQGQPQHF.

With respect to this clone: At one end the junction does not follow the germline gene, possibly because of a read error. The chain has TRBV12-3 or TRBV12-4 and TRBJ1-1; no clear D. The length of the CDR3 is 12 residues. The CDR3: CASSLPGGKAAF. The CDR3 DNA reads as TGTGCCAGCAGTTTACCGGGAGGGAAGGCTGCCTTT.

The chain carries TRBV7-9 and TRBJ1-1; TRBD1 might be the D (5 bases). This CDR3 has 16 residues. CDR1 is SEHNR and CDR2 is FQNEAQ in the germline V gene (reference sequence). V lost 6 bases and J lost 7, with 24 bases in between. Here the CDR3 reads CASSLEPSGRLSEAFF. CDR3 coding DNA: TGTGCCAGCAGTCTAGAACCCTCAGGGCGGTTGAGTGAAGCTTTCTTT. The full variable domain, its missing parts supplied by reference TRBV7-9 and TRBJ1-1, is DTGVSQNPRHKITKRGQNVTFRCDPISEHNRLYWYRQTLGQGPEFLTYFQNEAQLEKSRLLSDRFSAERPKGSFSTLEIQRTEQGDSAMYLCASSLEPSGRLSEAFFGQGTRLTVV.

This clone was counted a single time. The rearrangement links TRBV9 to TRBJ2-1; 7 bases map to TRBD2. The germline CDR1 and CDR2 sequences are SGDLS and YYNGEE. This CDR3 spans 17 amino acids. J lost 2 bases, V lost 1 base, and 9 bases had no gene match. The CDR3 loop reads CASSVLGRGSTYNEQFF. The DNA of the CDR3 is TGTGCCAGCAGCGTATTGGGGCGGGGGTCTACCTACAATGAGCAGTTCTTC.

The chain recombines TRBV18 with TRBJ1-2; 10 nucleotides agree with TRBD1. The length of the CDR3 is 16 residues. Germline V gene sequence: CDR1 KGHSH, CDR2 LQKENI. V lost 0 bases, J lost 4 bases, and 5 bases stayed unmatched. CDR3: CASSPPRTGGIYGYTF. CDR3 coding DNA: TGTGCCAGCTCACCACCTAGGACAGGGGGGATCTATGGCTACACCTTC.

V usage is TRBV9 and J usage is TRBJ1-2; TRBD1 matches at 7 bases. The V gene's germline CDR1 is SGDLS and CDR2 YYNGEE. Trimming removed 1 base from V and 8 bases from J; junction bases left unmatched: 8. This CDR3 is built from 14 residues. CDR3 sequence reads: CASSVQTGKEGYTF. CDR3 sequence (DNA): TGTGCCAGCAGCGTACAGACAGGGAAGGAAGGCTACACCTTC. Complete variable domain (other parts from reference TRBV9 and TRBJ1-2): DSGVTQTPKHLITATGQRVTLRCSPRSGDLSVYWYQQSLDQGLQFLIQYYNGEERAKGNILERFSAQQFPDLHSELNLSSLELGDSALYFCASSVQTGKEGYTFGSGTRLTVV.

This clone was picked up a small number of times. The chain links TRBV13 to TRBJ2-3; no clear D. The germline V gene has CDR1 PRHDT and CDR2 FYEKMQ (reference sequence). Trimming removed 1 base from V and 2 bases from J, with 13 bases in between. The CDR3 is 16 residues long. CDR3 DNA: TGTGCCAGCAGCTTAGAGAGGCAGATAGTCACAGATACGCAGTATTTT. Protein sequence: CASSLERQIVTDTQYF.

The chain joins TRBV6-1 to TRBJ2-2; TRBD1 matches at 9 bases. From germline, CDR1 is MNHNS and CDR2 SASEGT. The CDR3 spans 16 residues. V lost 2 bases, J lost 5 bases, and 6 bases stayed unmatched. The CDR3 spells CASSEMGTGSTGELFF. CDR3 nucleotides: TGTGCCAGCAGTGAAATGGGGACAGGGTCAACCGGGGAGCTGTTTTTT.